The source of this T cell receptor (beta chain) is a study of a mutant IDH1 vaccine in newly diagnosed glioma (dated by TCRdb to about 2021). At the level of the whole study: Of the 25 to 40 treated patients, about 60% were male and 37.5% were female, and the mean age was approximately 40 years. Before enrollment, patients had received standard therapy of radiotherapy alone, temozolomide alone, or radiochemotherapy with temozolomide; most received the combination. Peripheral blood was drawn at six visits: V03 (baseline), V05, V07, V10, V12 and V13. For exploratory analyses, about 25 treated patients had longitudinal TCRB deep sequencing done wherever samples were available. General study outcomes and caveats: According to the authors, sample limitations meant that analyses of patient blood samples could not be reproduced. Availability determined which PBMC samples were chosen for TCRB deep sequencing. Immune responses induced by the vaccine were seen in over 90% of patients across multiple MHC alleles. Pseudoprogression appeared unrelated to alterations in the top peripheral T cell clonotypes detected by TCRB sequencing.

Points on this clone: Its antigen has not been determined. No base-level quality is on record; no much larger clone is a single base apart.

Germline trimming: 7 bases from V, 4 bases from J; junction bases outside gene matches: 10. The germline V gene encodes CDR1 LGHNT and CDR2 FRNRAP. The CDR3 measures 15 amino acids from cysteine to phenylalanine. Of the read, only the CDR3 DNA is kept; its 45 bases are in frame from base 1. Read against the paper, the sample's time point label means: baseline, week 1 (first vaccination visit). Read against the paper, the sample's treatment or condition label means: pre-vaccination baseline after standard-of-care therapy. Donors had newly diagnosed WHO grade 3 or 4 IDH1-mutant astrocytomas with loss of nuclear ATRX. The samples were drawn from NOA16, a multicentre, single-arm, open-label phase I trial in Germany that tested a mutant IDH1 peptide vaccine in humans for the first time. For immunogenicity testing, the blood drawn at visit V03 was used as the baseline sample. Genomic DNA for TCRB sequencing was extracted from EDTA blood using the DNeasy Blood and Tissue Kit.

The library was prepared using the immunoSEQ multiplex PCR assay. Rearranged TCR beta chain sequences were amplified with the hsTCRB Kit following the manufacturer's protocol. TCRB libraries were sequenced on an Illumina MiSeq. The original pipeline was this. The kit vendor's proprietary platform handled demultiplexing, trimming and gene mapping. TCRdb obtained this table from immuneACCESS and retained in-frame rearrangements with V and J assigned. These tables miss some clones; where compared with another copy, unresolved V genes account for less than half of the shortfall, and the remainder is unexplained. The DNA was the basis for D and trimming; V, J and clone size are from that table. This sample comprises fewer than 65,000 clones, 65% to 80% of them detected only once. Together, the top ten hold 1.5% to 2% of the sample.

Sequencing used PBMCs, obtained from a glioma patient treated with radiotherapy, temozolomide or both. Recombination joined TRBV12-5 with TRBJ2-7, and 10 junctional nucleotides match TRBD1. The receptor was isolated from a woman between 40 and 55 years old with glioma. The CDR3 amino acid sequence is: CASAFGRDRGYEQYF. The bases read TGTGCTAGTGCATTTGGCCGGGACAGGGGTTACGAGCAGTACTTC.